This entry lists 21 T cell receptor beta chains sequenced from one sample in a study of Tregs in tolerant kidney transplant recipients. Profiling relied on immunoSEQ multiplex PCR, and the TCRdb table lists in-frame clones only, not all of them. With about 48,000 clones in the sample, the ten largest clones hold about 0.85%. This specimen consisted of CD4+ T cells from blood, obtained before the transplant. The receptors derive from a human donor who received a combined kidney and bone marrow transplant.

Comments on this clone: Read coverage stops 3 residues before the CDR3 terminus; the germline J gene supplies the remainder. This rearrangement joins TRBV7-2 to TRBJ1-1; D uncertain. V was trimmed by 5 bases and J by 7 bases, leaving 17 bases between them. The CDR3 covers 14 residues. The germline V gene encodes CDR1 SGHTA and CDR2 FQGNSA. CDR3 bases read: TGTGCCAGCAGCCCAACTACCGATATCGTTGAA. This encodes CASSPTTDIVE. The whole CDR3 region reads CASSPTTDIVEAFF.

About this clone: The read ends 3 residues early relative to the CDR3; the germline J gene fills the gap. This chain connects TRBV19 to TRBJ2-5, with D possibly matching TRBD2 (5 bases). Trimming removed 2 bases from V and 4 bases from J, with 11 bases in between. The germline V gene encodes CDR1 LNHDA and CDR2 SQIVND (reference sequence). The CDR3 contains 14 residues. The CDR3 sequence is CASSISGRSETQYF. The DNA read from the CDR3 is TGTGCCAGTAGTATAAGCGGCAGATCAGAGACC. Filled out from reference TRBV19 and TRBJ2-5, the complete variable domain reads DGGITQSPKYLFRKEGQNVTLSCEQNLNHDAMYWYRQDPGQGLRLIYYSQIVNDFQKGDIAEGYSVSREKKESFPLTVTSAQKNPTAFYLCASSISGRSETQYFGPGTRLLVL.

The CDR3 reads CASSYSPSGPYEQYF. The DNA read from the CDR3 is TGTGCCAGCAGTTACTCACCTAGCGGGCCCTACGAG. This rearrangement joins TRBV6-2 or TRBV6-3 to TRBJ2-7; 8 bases are shared with TRBD2. The CDR3 end is not reached by the read, which stops 3 residues before it; the germline J gene fills it in. This CDR3 contains 15 residues. Germline CDR1 and CDR2: MNHEY and SVGEGT. Trimming removed 0 bases from V and 2 bases from J; junction bases left unmatched: 3.

Notes on this clone: Sequencing ends 3 residues short of the CDR3 end; the germline J gene provides the rest. The rearrangement joins TRBV20-1 to TRBJ2-1; maybe TRBD1 (5 bases). The length of the CDR3 is 15 residues. Germline V gene lookup returns CDR1 DFQATT and CDR2 SNEGSKA (reference sequence). Trimming took off 5 bases at V and 6 bases at J, with 20 bases between the two ends. The CDR3 sequence: CSASTRVGALNEQFF. Partial CDR3 DNA: TGCAGTGCTTCCACCCGGGTAGGGGCCCTCAATGAG.

Note on this clone: The CDR3 goes on 3 residues after the read ends, and that part is filled in from the germline J gene. The V call is TRBV5-1, the J call TRBJ2-7; TRBD1 aligns across 11 bases. Trimming at V came to 2 bases and at J to 5 bases, leaving 6 bases not matched to a gene. From germline, CDR1 is SGHRS and CDR2 YFSETQ. The CDR3 runs 15 residues. The chain's CDR3 is CASSLWTGGADEQYF. The part of the CDR3 DNA that was read is TGCGCCAGCAGCTTATGGACAGGGGGCGCGGACGAG.

In the case of this clone: The read falls 3 residues short of the CDR3 end, and the missing part is taken from the germline J gene. The chain couples TRBV14 to TRBJ2-5, with a possible D match to TRBD1 (6 bases). The V gene's germline CDR1 is SGHDN and CDR2 FVKESK. V lost 4 bases to trimming and J lost 5 bases, with 17 bases between them. The CDR3 runs to 15 residues. The DNA read from the CDR3 is TGTGCCAGCAGCCTCAGCCTCGACAGGCGGGAGACC. Amino acid sequence: CASSLSLDRRET. The CDR3 in full is CASSLSLDRRETQYF.

A note on this clone: The observed sequence ends 3 residues before the CDR3 terminus, with the missing tail filled in from the germline J gene. This chain links TRBV6-1 with TRBJ1-1; D gene unclear. CDR3 length: 13 amino acids. The V end lost 3 bases, the J end lost 2 bases, and 7 bases lay between the germline ends. Germline-derived CDR1 and CDR2 are MNHNS and SASEGT. CDR3 DNA, as far as it was read: TGTGCCAGCAGTGACCCACTAAACACTGAA. Translated: CASSDPLNTE. The complete CDR3 protein is CASSDPLNTEAFF.

As concerns this clone: The CDR3 end falls 3 residues outside the read, so it is completed with the germline J gene. The chain uses TRBV20-1 and TRBJ1-1, with D possibly TRBD1 on 5 matching bases. This CDR3 region has 15 residues. The germline V gene encodes CDR1 DFQATT and CDR2 SNEGSKA (reference sequence). V lost 3 bases to trimming and J lost 5 bases, with 19 bases between them. The part of the CDR3 DNA that was read is TGCAGTGCTAGTGGAGGGGATGGCAGAGGGACTGAA. Amino acids: CSASGGDGRGTE. The full CDR3 protein reads CSASGGDGRGTEAFF.

As concerns this clone: The sequenced fragment ends 3 residues before the CDR3 boundary, so the rest is inferred from the germline J gene. The chain recombines TRBV7-9 with TRBJ2-3, with a possible D match to TRBD2 (6 bases). V was pared by 3 bases and J by 0 bases, with 7 bases between. This CDR3 comprises 14 residues. Germline loops: CDR1 SEHNR, CDR2 FQNEAQ (reference sequence). The CDR3 region is CASSFGTSTDTQYF. Incomplete CDR3 DNA: TGTGCCAGCAGCTTTGGGACTAGCACAGATACG.

Notes on this clone: The CDR3 goes on 3 residues after the read ends, and that part is filled in from the germline J gene. The chain has TRBV7-3 and TRBJ2-1, with D hard to call. Per germline, CDR1 SGHTA and CDR2 FQGTGA. The CDR3 is 12 residues long. V was trimmed by 5 bases and J by 9 bases, leaving 11 bases between them. Incomplete CDR3 DNA: TGTGCCAGCAGCCTCGGTCCGGGTGAG. It encodes CASSLGPGE. The whole CDR3 sequence is CASSLGPGEQFF.

A note on this clone: The read falls 3 residues short of the CDR3 end, and the missing part is taken from the germline J gene. V usage is TRBV20-1 and J usage is TRBJ1-1, with TRBD1 as a possible D gene (5 bases). Germline values: CDR1 DFQATT, CDR2 SNEGSKA (reference sequence). There are 14 residues in the CDR3. V was trimmed by 2 bases and J by 5 bases, leaving 15 bases between them. CDR3 sequence reads: CSARTPVGGTEAFF. The covered CDR3 bases are TGCAGTGCTAGAACCCCGGTGGGGGGGACTGAA.

Points on this clone: The read halts 3 residues ahead of the CDR3 end, with the missing end drawn from the germline J gene. This sequence joins TRBV20-1 and TRBJ2-1, with TRBD2 identical over 12 bases. The CDR3 sequence is 17 residues long. In germline, CDR1 is DFQATT, CDR2 SNEGSKA (reference sequence). Trimming took 3 bases from V and 0 from J; bases not matched to a gene: 6. The CDR3 bases that were read are TGCAGTGCTAGGTGGACTAGCGGGACGAGCTCCTACAATGAG. Its translation: CSARWTSGTSSYNE. The whole CDR3 is CSARWTSGTSSYNEQFF.

Comment on this clone: The read terminates 3 residues before the CDR3 end, so the remaining end is supplied by the germline J gene. This sequence joins TRBV7-2 and TRBJ1-1, with D hard to call. There are 13 residues in the CDR3. V lost 4 bases, J lost 0 bases, and 6 bases lay in between. Per germline, CDR1 SGHTA and CDR2 FQGNSA. The CDR3: CASSSSVNTEAFF. CDR3 bases read: TGTGCCAGCAGCTCGTCAGTGAACACTGAA.

With regard to this clone: The CDR3 goes on 3 residues after the read ends, and that part is filled in from the germline J gene. J is TRBJ2-7 and V is TRBV6-2 or TRBV6-3, with 7 bases identical to TRBD1. This CDR3 is built from 14 residues. The V segment lost 6 bases and the J segment 2 bases; nucleotides outside the gene matches: 7. The V gene's germline CDR1 is MNHEY and CDR2 SVGEGT. The CDR3 sequence is CASSGARGTYEQYF. The CDR3 bases that were read are TGTGCCAGCAGCGGGGCCAGGGGGACCTACGAG.

With regard to this clone: Read coverage stops 3 residues before the CDR3 terminus; the germline J gene supplies the remainder. The chain has TRBV20-1 and TRBJ2-1; the match to TRBD2 covers 7 bases. The CDR3 spans 14 residues. CDR1 is DFQATT and CDR2 is SNEGSKA in the germline V gene (reference sequence). V lost 5 bases and J lost 2; bases outside the gene matches: 6. CDR3 region: CSAPPGLTYNEQFF. Incomplete CDR3 DNA: TGCAGTGCTCCCCCGGGACTAACCTACAATGAG.

The sequenced CDR3 bases are TGTGCCAGCAGTTTAGCGGGTGGGAGACTACTCCACTACGAG. This codes for CASSLAGGRLLHYE. The entire CDR3 sequence reads CASSLAGGRLLHYEQYF. The chain joins TRBV12-3 or TRBV12-4 to TRBJ2-7; tentatively, D is TRBD2 (5 bases). The read finishes 3 residues shy of the CDR3 end, and the germline J gene is used to complete it. The V gene lost 0 bases and the J gene lost 3 bases, with 18 bases spanning the gap. The CDR3 covers 17 residues.

As for this clone: The DNA ends 3 residues before the CDR3 does, and the rest of the CDR3 is filled in from the germline J gene. The chain has TRBV2 and TRBJ1-3; 7 bases fit TRBD1. The CDR3 spans 15 residues. Germline loops: CDR1 SNHLY, CDR2 FYNNEI. With V trimmed by 6 bases and J by 3 bases, 8 bases remained unmatched. The sequenced CDR3 bases are TGTGCCAGCAGCCTACAGGGGAGCGATGGAAACACC. Its translation: CASSLQGSDGNT. Given in full, the CDR3 is CASSLQGSDGNTIYF.

On this clone: The observed sequence ends 3 residues before the CDR3 terminus, with the missing tail filled in from the germline J gene. The rearrangement links TRBV2 to TRBJ1-2; 12 bases are a match to TRBD1. Germline CDR1 reads SNHLY; CDR2 reads FYNNEI. With V trimmed by 2 bases and J by 4 bases, 5 bases remained unmatched. The CDR3 is 16 residues long. CDR3 bases read: TGTGCCAGCAGTGAAAGAGGGGGACAGGGGGCCTATGGC. Amino acid sequence: CASSERGGQGAYG. From start to end, the CDR3 is CASSERGGQGAYGYTF.

About this clone: The CDR3 end is not reached by the read, which stops 3 residues before it; the germline J gene fills it in. The chain couples TRBV7-2 to TRBJ1-2; D gene unclear. The CDR3 spans 15 residues. Germline assignment: CDR1 SGHTA and CDR2 FQGNSA. Incomplete CDR3 DNA: TGTGCCAGCAGCTTAGTATCGGGTTCCCGTGGAGGC. It encodes CASSLVSGSRGG. The full CDR3 is CASSLVSGSRGGYTF. Based on the CDR3 plus reference TRBV7-2 and TRBJ1-2, the full variable domain is GAGVSQSPSNKVTEKGKDVELRCDPISGHTALYWYRQSLGQGLEFLIYFQGNSAPDKSGLPSDRFSAERTGGSVSTLTIQRTQQEDSAVYLCASSLVSGSRGGYTFGSGTRLTVV.

As to this clone: The read ends 3 residues before the CDR3 terminus; that terminus is restored from the germline J gene. The chain joins TRBV2 to TRBJ2-7; TRBD2 matches 10 bases. The V and J ends lost 1 base and 2 bases, in that order; junction bases with no gene match: 5. This CDR3 contains 16 residues. Germline values: CDR1 SNHLY, CDR2 FYNNEI. CDR3 sequence: CASSEERLAGPYEQYF. CDR3 DNA, as far as it was read: TGTGCCAGCAGTGAAGAAAGACTAGCGGGTCCCTACGAG. Filled out from reference TRBV2 and TRBJ2-7, the complete variable domain reads EPEVTQTPSHQVTQMGQEVILRCVPISNHLYFYWYRQILGQKVEFLVSFYNNEISEKSEIFDDQFSVERPDGSNFTLKIRSTKLEDSAMYFCASSEERLAGPYEQYFGPGTRLTVT.

CDR3 DNA, as far as it was read: TGCAGTGCTAGAGTCGCCGGGGTTGGCAATCAGCCC. Amino acids: CSARVAGVGNQP. The entire CDR3 protein is CSARVAGVGNQPQHF. This chain joins TRBV20-1 and TRBJ1-5; the D is unclear. From the germline J gene comes the end of the CDR3, since the read stops 3 residues before it. This CDR3 spans 15 amino acids. The germline CDR1 and CDR2 sequences are DFQATT and SNEGSKA (reference sequence). Trimming stripped 1 base from V and 2 bases from J, with 12 bases between.